The T cell receptor beta chain described here comes from a study of neoadjuvant anti-PD-1 for oral cavity cancer. General study points: Each response group had just a few patients in TCR analyses.

The germline CDR1 and CDR2 sequences are SGDLS and YYNGEE. This CDR3 spans 15 amino acids. V lost 5 bases and J lost 3, with 15 bases in between. A remark on this clone: Its antigen is not identified.

The table came from immunoSEQ multiplex PCR; TCRdb's copy has only in-frame clones and leaves some out. The table includes some 15,000 clones, roughly 70% detected once. Time point reported: after neoadjuvant nivolumab, at surgical resection. The rearrangement uses TRBV9 and TRBJ2-1; D may be TRBD2 (6 bases). Sequences were derived from PBMCs, sampled after nivolumab (anti-PD-1) treatment. The sequence derives from a person aged 35-79 years with oral cavity squamous cell carcinoma. CDR3 sequence (DNA): TGTGCCAGCAGAGCAACCGGGACTGACTACAATGAGCAGTTCTTC. It encodes CASRATGTDYNEQFF. Using reference TRBV9 and TRBJ2-1 for the parts outside the CDR3, the full variable domain is DSGVTQTPKHLITATGQRVTLRCSPRSGDLSVYWYQQSLDQGLQFLIQYYNGEERAKGNILERFSAQQFPDLHSELNLSSLELGDSALYFCASRATGTDYNEQFFGPGTRLTVL.